This TCR beta chain comes out of a study of blood T cell repertoires in COVID-19. This CDR3 region has 16 residues. CDR1 SGHTS and CDR2 YDEGEE come from the germline V gene. The V gene end was trimmed by 2 bases and the J gene end by 4 bases; junction bases not matched to a gene: 12. Assay: immunoSEQ multiplex PCR; the TCRdb copy retains only in-frame clones and omits some. The repertoire holds 28,000 or so clones, 90% seen once, with around 11% in the top ten. The source of this sequence is a man between 70 and 80 years old with acute or convalescent COVID-19. Sequenced: peripheral blood. J is TRBJ2-7 and V is TRBV5-8; 7 nucleotides match TRBD1. The CDR3 region is CASSFYSGTDLYEQYF. In nucleotides, the CDR3 is TGTGCCAGCAGCTTCTACTCCGGGACAGATTTATACGAGCAGTACTTC. Drawing the rest from reference TRBV5-8 and TRBJ2-7, the complete variable domain is EAGVTQSPTHLIKTRGQQATLRCSPISGHTSVYWYQQALGLGLQFLLWYDEGEERNRGNFPPRFSGRQFPNYSSELNVNALELEDSALYLCASSFYSGTDLYEQYFGPGTRLTVT.